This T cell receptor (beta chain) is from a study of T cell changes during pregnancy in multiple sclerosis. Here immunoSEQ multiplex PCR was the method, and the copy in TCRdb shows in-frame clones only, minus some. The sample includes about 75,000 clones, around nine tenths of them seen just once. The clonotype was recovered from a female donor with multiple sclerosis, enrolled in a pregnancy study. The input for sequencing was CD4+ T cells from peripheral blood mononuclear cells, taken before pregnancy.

The CDR3 protein is CAGGRNEKLFF. CDR3 DNA: TGTGCGGGGGGGCGAAATGAAAAACTGTTTTTT. The chain is built from TRBV30 and TRBJ1-4, with D perhaps TRBD1 (6 bases). CDR3 length equals 11 residues. Germline CDR1 and CDR2: GTSNPN and SVGIG (reference sequence).